The 8 T cell receptor beta chains listed next were all sequenced from one sample in a study of blood T cell repertoires in COVID-19. The assay was immunoSEQ multiplex PCR, and TCRdb's table has in-frame clones only and misses some. The repertoire holds 59,000 or so clones, with approximately 91% as singletons. The specimen sequenced was peripheral blood. These receptors were obtained from a human donor in a cohort sampled during active COVID-19.

V usage is TRBV10-3 and J usage is TRBJ2-7, with D possibly matching TRBD1 (6 bases). Trimming left V 2 bases short and J 6 bases short, with 14 bases between. Germline loops: CDR1 ENHRY, CDR2 SYGVKD. This CDR3 is 14 amino acids long. In DNA form, the CDR3 reads TGTGCCATCAGTGAGCGACAGGTGGCAGGCGAGCAGTACTTC. Translated, it gives CAISERQVAGEQYF.

Details on this clone: The junction does not match germline at one end; this may be a read error. The DNA of the CDR3 is TGTGCTAGCAGCTTAGGGGCGGGAGAGACCCAGTACTTC. Protein: CASSLGAGETQYF. The chain joins TRBV7-7 to TRBJ2-5; D assignment may be TRBD1 or TRBD2 (5 bases each). Germline values: CDR1 SSHAT, CDR2 FNYEAQ (reference sequence). This CDR3 has 13 residues.

The J gene is TRBJ1-1, the V gene TRBV4-3; the D gene is possibly TRBD1 (6 bases). Germline assignment: CDR1 LGHNA and CDR2 YSLEER. This CDR3 has 13 amino acids. V gave up 4 bases and J gave up 8 bases, with 14 bases separating them. DNA of the CDR3: TGCGCCAGCAGCCTAGAGTGGCAGGGGGAAGCTTTCTTT. The encoded protein is CASSLEWQGEAFF.

The V gene is TRBV11-3, the J gene TRBJ2-3, with D hard to call. The length of the CDR3 is 14 residues. The germline V gene encodes CDR1 SGHNT and CDR2 YENEEA. V shed 6 bases and J shed 5 bases, with 15 bases lying between them. The CDR3 nucleotides read TGTGCCAGCAGTTTGAGCGTTGGTATAGATACGCAGTATTTT. Translation: CASSLSVGIDTQYF.

This clone came up a few times. The rearrangement uses TRBV11-1 and TRBJ2-1; D may be TRBD2 (6 bases). The CDR3 loop spans 14 amino acids. The germline V gene has CDR1 SGHAT and CDR2 FQDESV (reference sequence). The V and J ends lost 7 bases and 4 bases respectively, with 14 bases between them. CDR3 residues: CASTPEGLYNEQFF. CDR3 nucleotides: TGTGCCAGCACCCCGGAGGGCCTGTACAATGAGCAGTTCTTC.

This clone occurred a few times. This sequence joins TRBV5-1 and TRBJ2-7; 7 bases fit TRBD2. Unmatched junction bases numbered 9, after V lost 0 bases and J lost 6 bases. From germline, CDR1 is SGHRS and CDR2 YFSETQ. The CDR3 is 15 residues long. The CDR3 nucleotides read TGCGCCAGCAGCTTGGTTCAGGGAGGGGTACGCGAGCAGTACTTC. The encoded protein is CASSLVQGGVREQYF.

V and J are TRBV2 and TRBJ2-7; no firm D call. Germline assignment: CDR1 SNHLY and CDR2 FYNNEI. The CDR3 contains 14 residues. Trimming shortened V by 0 bases and J by 6 bases, and 12 bases separated the two germline ends. The CDR3 DNA sequence: TGTGCCAGCAGTGAAGCGGGTCCTCGCGGCGAGCAGTACTTC. Protein: CASSEAGPRGEQYF.

This chain connects TRBV10-3 to TRBJ2-1, with a weak D call TRBD1 (7 bases). V was pared by 4 bases and J by 7 bases, with 17 bases between. The length of the CDR3 is 15 residues. The germline V gene has CDR1 ENHRY and CDR2 SYGVKD. CDR3 in amino acids: CAISASGRGRNEQFF. CDR3 nucleotide sequence: TGTGCCATCAGTGCCTCGGGCAGGGGGAGGAATGAGCAGTTCTTC.